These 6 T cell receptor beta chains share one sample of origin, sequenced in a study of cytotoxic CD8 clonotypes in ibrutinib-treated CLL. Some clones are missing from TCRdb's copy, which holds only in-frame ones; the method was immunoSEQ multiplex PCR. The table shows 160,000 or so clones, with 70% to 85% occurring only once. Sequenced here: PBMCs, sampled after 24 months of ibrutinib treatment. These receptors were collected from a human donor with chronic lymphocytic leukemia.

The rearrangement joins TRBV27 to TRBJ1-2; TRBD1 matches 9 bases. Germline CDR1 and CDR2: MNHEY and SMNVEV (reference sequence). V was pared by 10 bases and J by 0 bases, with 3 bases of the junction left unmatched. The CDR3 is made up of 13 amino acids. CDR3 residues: CATHRGPNYGYTF. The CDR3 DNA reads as TGTGCCACCCACAGGGGGCCTAACTATGGCTACACCTTC.

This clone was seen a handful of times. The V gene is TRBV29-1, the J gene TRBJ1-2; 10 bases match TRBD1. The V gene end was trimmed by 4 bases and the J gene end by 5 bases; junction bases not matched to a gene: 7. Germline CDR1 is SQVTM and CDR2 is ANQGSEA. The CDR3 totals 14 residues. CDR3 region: CSVVRRGQGYGYTF. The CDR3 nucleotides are TGCAGCGTTGTACGGAGGGGACAGGGGTATGGCTACACCTTC.

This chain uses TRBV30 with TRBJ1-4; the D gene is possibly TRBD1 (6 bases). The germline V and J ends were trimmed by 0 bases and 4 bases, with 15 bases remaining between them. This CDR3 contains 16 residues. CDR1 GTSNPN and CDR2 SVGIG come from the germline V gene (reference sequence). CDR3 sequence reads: CAWSVTPRQVNEKLFF. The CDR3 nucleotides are TGTGCCTGGAGTGTAACTCCACGACAGGTTAATGAAAAACTGTTTTTT.

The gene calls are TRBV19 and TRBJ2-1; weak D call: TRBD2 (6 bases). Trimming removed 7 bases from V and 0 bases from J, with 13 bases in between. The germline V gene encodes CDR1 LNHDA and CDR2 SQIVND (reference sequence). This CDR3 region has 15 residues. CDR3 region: CASNAGIGSYNEQFF. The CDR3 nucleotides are TGTGCCAGTAACGCGGGGATCGGCTCCTACAATGAGCAGTTCTTC.

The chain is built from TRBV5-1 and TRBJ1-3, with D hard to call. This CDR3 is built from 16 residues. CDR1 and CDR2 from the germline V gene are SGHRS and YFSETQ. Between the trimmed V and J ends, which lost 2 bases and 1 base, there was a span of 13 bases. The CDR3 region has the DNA TGCGCCAGCAGCTTTTCGGGGATTGAGTCTGGAAACACCATATATTTT. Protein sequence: CASSFSGIESGNTIYF.

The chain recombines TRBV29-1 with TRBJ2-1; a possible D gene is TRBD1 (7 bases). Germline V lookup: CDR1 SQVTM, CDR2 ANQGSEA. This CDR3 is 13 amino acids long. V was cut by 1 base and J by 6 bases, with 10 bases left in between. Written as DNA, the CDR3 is TGCAGCGTTGAAGGGCAGGGGGGCAATGAGCAGTTCTTC. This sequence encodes CSVEGQGGNEQFF.